The entry below gives a single TCR beta chain sequence along with its context. In this sample, this clonotype turned up a few times. Its antigen is not yet known. No much larger clone exists at a distance of one base, and base qualities are not known. This specimen belongs to a study of T-cell memory formation after mild COVID-19 (dated by TCRdb to the early 2020s). In the study overall: TCR sequence clusters from the two donors were found to be largely donor specific. Longitudinal TCRalpha and TCRbeta repertoire sequencing tracked T-cell clones expanding and contracting after mild COVID-19 in a couple of donors. The cohort was made up of two young adult volunteers, one female and one male, who were previously healthy. Paper-wide results and their limitations: SARS-CoV-2 specificity was not confirmed for the second-wave clones peaking on day 37. From day 15 to 85, contracting clones showed balanced CD4/CD8 phenotypes, whereas a second wave of clones that expanded from day 15 to 37 leaned towards CD4+. The study included only a couple of mild cases, and larger cohorts that include severe cases with pre-infection samples were judged to be necessary. The detection of some responding clones in pre-infection memory suggests that pre-existing cross-reactive memory T cells joined the SARS-CoV-2 response. Contracting CD4+ clones turned up mainly in the CM and EM memory subsets, whereas EMRA was where CD8+ clones were enriched.

PBMCs were isolated by Ficoll-Paque density gradient centrifugation. Sequencing instrument: Illumina NovaSeq 6000. TCRalpha and TCRbeta cDNA libraries were built by 5'RACE with constant-segment primers, adding sample barcodes and unique molecular identifiers. Trizol reagent was used to extract RNA from every sample. The libraries were amplified in two PCR steps, and the second step added a second sample barcode and Illumina TruSeq adapters. Sequencing of libraries was performed on an Illumina NovaSeq with 2 x 150 bp paired-end reads. Per the source publication's procedure: The reads were demultiplexed and collapsed into UMI-guided consensus sequences using migec v1.2.7. With mixcr v2.1.11, UMI consensuses were aligned to TRA and TRB V and J templates and assembled into clonotypes. Clonotypes were classified as expanded or contracted when called significant by both edgeR and NoisET, with noise models trained on biological replicates. For edgeR calls, the thresholds were a false discovery rate-adjusted p below 0.01 and a log2 fold-change of 1. As an exploratory analysis of dynamics, PCA with hierarchical clustering was applied to max-normalized trajectories of the 1000 most abundant clonotypes. The CD4 or CD8 phenotype of responding clones was assigned using the separately sequenced CD4+ and CD8+ repertoires. TCRdb cleaned the public reads at Q25 with fastp, built clones with MiXCR and kept in-frame beta chains. Each CDR3 protein appears once, grouped with its most common genes and DNA. These V and J calls are TCRdb output, not the study's own analysis. The sample contains about 350,000 distinct CDR3 sequences, approximately 13% of them found a single time. Jointly, the top ten make up approximately 22% of the sample.

CDR1 and CDR2, looked up from the germline V gene (reference sequence), are LGHDT and YNNKEL. V and J are truncated by 4 bases and 2 bases respectively, leaving an intervening sequence of 8 bases. Spanning cysteine to phenylalanine, the CDR3 consists of 13 amino acids. Only CDR3 DNA remains: 39 bases, in frame from the first base. The rearranged chain carries TRBV3-1 and TRBJ2-5; the D gene is not confidently resolved. The sequence derives from a man between 18 and 35 years old who had mild COVID-19 (a few samples of this study predate the infection). The sample titles of this study are shuffled in the database, so cell type and time point are left out; the donor was told from shared clones. Sequencing used PBMCs or a T cell subset sorted from them (not recorded which). The DNA sequence is as follows: TGTGCCAGCAGCCCGAGGACGCAAGAGACCCAGTACTTC. Its product reads: CASSPRTQETQYF.